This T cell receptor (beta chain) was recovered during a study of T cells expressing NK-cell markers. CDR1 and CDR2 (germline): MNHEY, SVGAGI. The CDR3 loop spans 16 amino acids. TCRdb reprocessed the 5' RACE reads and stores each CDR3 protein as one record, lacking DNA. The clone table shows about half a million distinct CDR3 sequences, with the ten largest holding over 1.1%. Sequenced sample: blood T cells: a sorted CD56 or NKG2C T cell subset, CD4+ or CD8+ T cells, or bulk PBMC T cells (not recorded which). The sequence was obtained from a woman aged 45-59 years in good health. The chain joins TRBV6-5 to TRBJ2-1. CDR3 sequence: CASSLQGPVSYNEQFF.